Following are 29 T cell receptor beta chains from one sample sequenced in a study of PD-1 blockade in classical Hodgkin lymphoma. Clones were sequenced by immunoSEQ multiplex PCR, and TCRdb holds only the in-frame ones, with some missing. The sample shows tens of thousands of clones, around 78% of them seen only once. Following autologous stem cell transplantation, relapse occurred in every patient, and exposure to brentuximab vedotin varied. The source material was peripheral blood mononuclear cells (PBMCs), sampled at baseline. These receptors all come from a human donor with classical Hodgkin lymphoma.

The chain recombines TRBV9 with TRBJ1-1; D remains ambiguous. Trimming left V 0 bases short and J 0 bases short, with 3 bases between. The germline CDR1 and CDR2 sequences are SGDLS and YYNGEE. There are 13 residues in the CDR3. The CDR3 DNA is TGTGCCAGCAGCGTAGCAATGAACACTGAAGCTTTCTTT. It encodes CASSVAMNTEAFF.

CDR3 in amino acids: CASSLGAVLNTEAFF. The CDR3 DNA reads as TGCGCCAGCAGCTTAGGGGCAGTCTTGAACACTGAAGCTTTCTTT. The chain is built from TRBV5-1 and TRBJ1-1, with D possibly TRBD1 on 5 matching bases. Germline values: CDR1 SGHRS, CDR2 YFSETQ. V was trimmed by 2 bases and J by 0 bases, leaving 11 bases between them. There are 15 residues in the CDR3.

J is TRBJ1-3 and V is TRBV2; D gene ambiguous. The CDR3 has 12 residues. Between the trimmed V and J ends, which lost 4 bases and 8 bases, there was a span of 9 bases. Germline V gene data show CDR1 as SNHLY and CDR2 as FYNNEI. The CDR3 region is CASSVVGYTIYF. In DNA form, the CDR3 reads TGTGCCAGCAGTGTTGTGGGTTACACCATATATTTT.

The V call is TRBV7-8, the J call TRBJ2-7; a possible D gene is TRBD1 (5 bases). CDR1 SGHVS and CDR2 FQNEAQ come from the germline V gene. Trimming removed 0 bases from V and 3 bases from J, with 12 bases in between. The CDR3 spans 15 residues. The CDR3 DNA sequence: TGTGCCAGCAGCTTAGCAAGGGGTGGGCACTACGAGCAGTACTTC. The encoded protein is CASSLARGGHYEQYF.

The V gene is TRBV6-5, the J gene TRBJ1-5, with D possibly being TRBD1 (5 bases). Trimming cost V 7 bases and J 4 bases, with 14 bases left between them. CDR3 length: 14 residues. Germline values: CDR1 MNHEY, CDR2 SVGAGI. The CDR3 bases are TGTGCCAGCAAAACAGGCCAGAGGAATCAGCCCCAGCATTTT. Translated, it gives CASKTGQRNQPQHF.

The chain has TRBV4-1 and TRBJ2-7; maybe TRBD2 (6 bases). The CDR3 is 14 amino acids. With 5 bases removed from V and 3 bases from J, the gap between germline ends came to 14 bases. Germline V gene lookup returns CDR1 MGHRA and CDR2 YSYEKL. Written as DNA, the CDR3 is TGCGCCAGCAGCGACCGCCCTAGCGTCTACGAGCAGTACTTC. It yields the protein CASSDRPSVYEQYF.

This clone was counted between two and nine times. The V and J genes are TRBV9 and TRBJ1-2, with no clear D. In germline, CDR1 is SGDLS, CDR2 YYNGEE. V was clipped by 6 bases and J by 2 bases, with 14 bases between them. The CDR3 sequence is 14 residues long. The DNA for the CDR3 is TGTGCCAGCACCGAAGGAGGGTGGAACTATGGCTACACCTTC. It translates to CASTEGGWNYGYTF.

V and J are TRBV6-5 and TRBJ2-7, with 7 bases identical to TRBD2. The germline gives CDR1 MNHEY, CDR2 SVGAGI. The ends lost 10 bases at V and 3 bases at J; junction bases unmatched: 6. The CDR3 runs 12 residues. The CDR3 region has the DNA TGTGCCACTCGGGGAGGGAACTACGAGCAGTACTTC. Amino acids: CATRGGNYEQYF.

The V call is TRBV4-3, the J call TRBJ2-3; D is ambiguous. This CDR3 is 16 amino acids long. V shed 1 base and J shed 8 bases, with 19 bases lying between them. Germline CDR1 is LGHNA and CDR2 is YSLEER. This chain's CDR3 is CASSQVDMGFSGTQYF. DNA for the CDR3: TGCGCCAGCAGCCAAGTAGACATGGGGTTTTCAGGTACGCAGTATTTT.

The rearrangement joins TRBV5-6 to TRBJ1-2; D gene uncertain. Looked up from germline, CDR1 is SGHDT and CDR2 is YYEEEE. This CDR3 contains 15 residues. Trimming stripped 1 base from V and 9 bases from J, with 19 bases between. The CDR3 here is CASSLFPRVDTSYTF. CDR3 DNA sequence: TGTGCCAGCAGCTTGTTTCCTAGGGTTGATACGAGCTACACCTTC.

This clone is medium-sized in the sample. The V gene is TRBV7-3, the J gene TRBJ1-6; D is possibly TRBD1 (6 bases). Trimming left V 5 bases short and J 7 bases short, with 9 bases between. The CDR3 covers 13 residues. Germline V gives CDR1 SGHTA, CDR2 FQGTGA. This chain's CDR3 is CASSLQGNSPLHF. CDR3 DNA sequence: TGTGCCAGCAGCCTCCAGGGGAATTCACCCCTCCACTTT.

V gene TRBV5-4 combines with J gene TRBJ2-5, with D perhaps matching TRBD1 (5 bases). The V end was cut by 0 bases, the J end by 3 bases, with 9 bases between. The CDR3 contains 14 residues. From germline, CDR1 is SGHNT and CDR2 YYREEE (reference sequence). CDR3 protein: CASSLGLGEETQYF. The CDR3 DNA reads TGTGCCAGCAGCTTGGGGCTAGGGGAAGAGACCCAGTACTTC.

Details on this clone: Other nucleotide sequences from this sample produce the same CDR3. The chain recombines TRBV19 with TRBJ2-7; TRBD1 or TRBD2 may be the D gene (5 bases each). CDR3 length: 14 amino acids. CDR1 and CDR2 (germline): LNHDA, SQIVND (reference sequence). The ends were cut back, 7 bases at V and 1 base at J, with 14 bases in the middle. The CDR3 reads CASNPRDGSYEQYF. CDR3 DNA: TGTGCCAGTAATCCCCGGGACGGATCCTACGAGCAGTACTTC.

This rearrangement joins TRBV7-9 to TRBJ2-3; D is uncertain. The V end lost 1 base, the J end lost 4 bases, and 6 bases lay between the germline ends. This CDR3 has 13 amino acids. Germline V gives CDR1 SEHNR, CDR2 FQNEAQ (reference sequence). The CDR3 region has the DNA TGTGCCAGCAGCTTAGGATCTGCAGATACGCAGTATTTT. It translates to CASSLGSADTQYF.

The V gene is TRBV9, the J gene TRBJ2-1; 8 nucleotides align to TRBD2. This CDR3 has 15 residues. Germline CDR1 is SGDLS and CDR2 is YYNGEE. The V segment lost 0 bases and the J segment 6 bases; nucleotides outside the gene matches: 5. CDR3 nucleotide sequence: TGTGCCAGCAGCGTAGTAGGCGGGGGGCGCAATGAGCAGTTCTTC. The encoded protein is CASSVVGGGRNEQFF. Complete variable domain (other parts from reference TRBV9 and TRBJ2-1): DSGVTQTPKHLITATGQRVTLRCSPRSGDLSVYWYQQSLDQGLQFLIQYYNGEERAKGNILERFSAQQFPDLHSELNLSSLELGDSALYFCASSVVGGGRNEQFFGPGTRLTVL.

This clone was recorded at least ten times. The V gene is TRBV2, the J gene TRBJ1-1, with a tentative D call TRBD1 (5 bases). The CDR3 contains 14 residues. Between the trimmed V and J ends, which lost 8 bases and 1 base, there was a span of 14 bases. Germline V gene sequence: CDR1 SNHLY, CDR2 FYNNEI. This chain's CDR3 is CASSKDRPNTEAFF. The DNA for the CDR3 is TGTGCCAGCTCAAAAGACAGACCGAACACTGAAGCTTTCTTT.

The chain carries TRBV10-3 and TRBJ1-4; no reliable D call. The V end was cut by 0 bases, the J end by 0 bases, with 5 bases between. CDR1 is ENHRY, CDR2 SYGVKD, per germline. CDR3 size: 15 residues. The CDR3 region is CAISESSATNEKLFF. The CDR3, as DNA: TGTGCCATCAGTGAGTCGAGTGCAACTAATGAAAAACTGTTTTTT.

The chain has TRBV5-1 and TRBJ2-3; 11 nucleotides agree with TRBD2. V lost 3 bases, J lost 3 bases, and 6 bases stayed unmatched. CDR3 length equals 16 residues. Germline V gene data show CDR1 as SGHRS and CDR2 as YFSETQ. CDR3 protein: CASSSTSGGSTDTQYF. For the CDR3, the DNA is TGCGCCAGCAGCTCTACTAGCGGGGGAAGTACAGATACGCAGTATTTT.

This chain connects TRBV5-1 to TRBJ2-3; 7 nucleotides match TRBD1. The CDR3 consists of 15 residues. Germline loops: CDR1 SGHRS, CDR2 YFSETQ. Unmatched junction bases numbered 9, after V lost 5 bases and J lost 3 bases. The CDR3 reads CASRKGAVLTDTQYF. DNA of the CDR3: TGCGCCAGCAGAAAGGGGGCGGTCTTGACAGATACGCAGTATTTT.

The genes are TRBV18 and TRBJ2-5; TRBD1 agrees at 7 bases. Looked up from germline, CDR1 is KGHSH and CDR2 is LQKENI. The CDR3 has 14 amino acids. Germline trimming cut 3 bases from V and 1 base from J; bases unmatched to any gene: 2. The CDR3 is CASSPGTVQETQYF. The CDR3 bases are TGTGCCAGCTCACCCGGGACAGTCCAAGAGACCCAGTACTTC.

The chain has TRBV30 and TRBJ1-3; the D is unclear. CDR1 GTSNPN and CDR2 SVGIG come from the germline V gene (reference sequence). This CDR3 contains 12 residues. Trimming removed 5 bases from V and 2 bases from J, with 7 bases in between. CDR3 loop: CAWDLTGNTIYF. CDR3 sequence (DNA): TGTGCCTGGGATCTCACTGGAAACACCATATATTTT.

J is TRBJ2-5 and V is TRBV7-2; 8 positions match TRBD2. CDR3 length: 15 amino acids. Germline V lookup: CDR1 SGHTA, CDR2 FQGNSA. V dropped 1 base and J dropped 5; count of bases not matched to a gene: 6. CDR3 sequence reads: CASSLDSGGVETQYF. The DNA of the CDR3 is TGTGCCAGCAGCTTAGACAGCGGGGGTGTGGAGACCCAGTACTTC.

The chain has TRBV5-1 and TRBJ2-3, with D possibly matching TRBD2 (6 bases). Germline CDR1 SGHRS, CDR2 YFSETQ. V was shortened by 0 bases and J by 6 bases, with 11 bases between the two germline ends. The length of the CDR3 is 14 residues. Here the CDR3 reads CASSLGTGRDTQYF. CDR3 bases: TGCGCCAGCAGCTTGGGTACGGGGAGGGATACGCAGTATTTT.

This clone has more than one count but fewer than ten. This chain joins TRBV27 and TRBJ2-5, with 15 nucleotides matching TRBD2. V was clipped by 4 bases and J by 5 bases; unmatched bases: 8. The CDR3 sequence is 17 residues long. The V gene's germline CDR1 is MNHEY and CDR2 SMNVEV (reference sequence). The CDR3 here is CASSSSGTSGGRETQYF. The CDR3 DNA reads TGTGCCAGCAGTTCATCCGGGACTAGCGGGGGGCGGGAGACCCAGTACTTC.

V usage is TRBV29-1 and J usage is TRBJ1-1, with a possible D match to TRBD1 (5 bases). V was cut by 2 bases and J by 4 bases, with 8 bases left in between. This CDR3 contains 12 residues. CDR1 is SQVTM and CDR2 is ANQGSEA in the germline V gene. CDR3 in DNA: TGCAGCGTTGAATATGGGGGCACTGAAGCTTTCTTT. It codes for CSVEYGGTEAFF.

The CDR3 reads CASSLTGAGETQYF. The CDR3, as DNA: TGTGCCAGCAGCCTAACAGGGGCGGGAGAGACCCAGTACTTC. J is TRBJ2-5 and V is TRBV7-7; 7 nucleotides match TRBD1. The V gene's germline CDR1 is SSHAT and CDR2 FNYEAQ (reference sequence). The CDR3 runs to 14 residues. V lost 5 bases and J lost 4; bases outside the gene matches: 7. Using reference TRBV7-7 and TRBJ2-5 for the parts outside the CDR3, the full variable domain is GAGVSQSPRYKVTKRGQDVTLRCDPISSHATLYWYQQALGQGPEFLTYFNYEAQPDKSGLPSDRFSAERPEGSISTLTIQRTEQRDSAMYRCASSLTGAGETQYFGPGTRLLVL.

The chain employs TRBV18 and TRBJ1-6; a possible D gene is TRBD1 (5 bases). V dropped 1 base and J dropped 7 bases, with 8 bases sitting between them. The germline V gene has CDR1 KGHSH and CDR2 LQKENI. This CDR3 is 14 amino acids long. The CDR3 is CASSPRGANSPLHF. Written as DNA, the CDR3 is TGTGCCAGCTCACCACGAGGGGCCAATTCACCCCTCCACTTT.

V is TRBV7-2 and J is TRBJ1-2, with TRBD1 as a possible D gene (6 bases). V shed 2 bases and J shed 2 bases, with 9 bases lying between them. CDR1 and CDR2 from the germline V gene are SGHTA and FQGNSA. The CDR3 has 14 amino acids. CDR3 sequence (DNA): TGTGCCAGCAGCTTATCACAGGGAAACTATGGCTACACCTTC. This sequence encodes CASSLSQGNYGYTF.

The CDR3 nucleotides are TGTGCCAGCAGAACATCGAACACCGGGGAGCTGTTTTTT. It translates to CASRTSNTGELFF. The chain combines TRBV6-5 with TRBJ2-2; D not certain. Germline assignment: CDR1 MNHEY and CDR2 SVGAGI. V dropped 6 bases and J dropped 0 bases, with 5 bases sitting between them. CDR3 length: 13 residues.